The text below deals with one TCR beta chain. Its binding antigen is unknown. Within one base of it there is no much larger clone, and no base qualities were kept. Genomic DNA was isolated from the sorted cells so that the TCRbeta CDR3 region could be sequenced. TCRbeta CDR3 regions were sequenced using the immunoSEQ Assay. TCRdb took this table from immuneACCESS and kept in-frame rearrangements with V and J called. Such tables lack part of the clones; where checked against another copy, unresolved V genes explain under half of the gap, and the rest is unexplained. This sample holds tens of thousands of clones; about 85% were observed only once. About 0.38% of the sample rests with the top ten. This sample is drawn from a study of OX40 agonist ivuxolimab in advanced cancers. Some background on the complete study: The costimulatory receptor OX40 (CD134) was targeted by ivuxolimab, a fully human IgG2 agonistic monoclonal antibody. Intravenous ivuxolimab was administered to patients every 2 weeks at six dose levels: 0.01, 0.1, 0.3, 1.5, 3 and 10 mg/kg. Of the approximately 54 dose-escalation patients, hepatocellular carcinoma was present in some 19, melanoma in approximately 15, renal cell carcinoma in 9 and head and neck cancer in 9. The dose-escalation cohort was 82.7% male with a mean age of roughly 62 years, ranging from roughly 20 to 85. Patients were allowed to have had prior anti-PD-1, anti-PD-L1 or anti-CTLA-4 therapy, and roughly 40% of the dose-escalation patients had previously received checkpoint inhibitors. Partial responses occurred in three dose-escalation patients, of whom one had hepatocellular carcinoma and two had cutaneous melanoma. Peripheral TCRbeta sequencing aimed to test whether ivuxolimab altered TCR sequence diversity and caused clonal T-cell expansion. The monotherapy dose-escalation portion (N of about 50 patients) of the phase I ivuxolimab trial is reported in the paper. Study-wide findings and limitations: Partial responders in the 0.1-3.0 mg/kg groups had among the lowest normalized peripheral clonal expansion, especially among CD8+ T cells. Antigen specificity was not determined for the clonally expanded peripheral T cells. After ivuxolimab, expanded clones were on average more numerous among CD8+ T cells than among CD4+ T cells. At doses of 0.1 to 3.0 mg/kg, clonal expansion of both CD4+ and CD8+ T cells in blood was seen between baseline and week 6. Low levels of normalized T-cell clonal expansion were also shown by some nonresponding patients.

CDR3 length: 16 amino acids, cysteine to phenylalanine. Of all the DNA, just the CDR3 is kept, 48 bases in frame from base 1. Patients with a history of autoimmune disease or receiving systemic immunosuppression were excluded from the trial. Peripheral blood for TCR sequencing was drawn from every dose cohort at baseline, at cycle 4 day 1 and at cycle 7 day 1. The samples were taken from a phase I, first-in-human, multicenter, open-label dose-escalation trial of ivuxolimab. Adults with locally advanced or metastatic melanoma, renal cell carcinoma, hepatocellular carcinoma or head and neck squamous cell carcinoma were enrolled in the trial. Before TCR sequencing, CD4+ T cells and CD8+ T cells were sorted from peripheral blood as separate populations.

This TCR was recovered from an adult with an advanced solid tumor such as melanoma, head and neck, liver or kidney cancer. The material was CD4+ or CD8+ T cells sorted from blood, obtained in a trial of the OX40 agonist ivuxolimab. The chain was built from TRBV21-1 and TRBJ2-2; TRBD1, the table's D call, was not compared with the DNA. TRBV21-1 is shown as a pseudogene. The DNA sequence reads TGTGCCAGCAGCAAATGTGGAGGGGGCAACACCGGGGAGCTGTTTTTT. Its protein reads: CASSKCGGGNTGELFF.